This T cell receptor (beta chain) was retrieved from a study of STAT5B mutations in CD4+ large granular lymphocyte leukemia. Overall study findings and caveats: Patient CD4-sorted repertoires stayed more clonal than healthy ones after leukemic-clone removal. Top patient clones used TRBV06 genes more often: 8/27 versus 2/35 in controls. The CD4+ versus CD8+ T-LGLL clonality difference may reflect limited sample size.

As processed by the authors: The detection floor for productive clonotype frequency was 2.59 x 10-5. Measured with immunoSEQ multiplex PCR; TCRdb has only the in-frame clones, and not every one. The V and J calls and clone size are taken from that table; D and trimming were inferred from the DNA. Found here are tens of thousands of clones, roughly 72% of them singletons; the top ten hold 2%. Trimming took 2 bases from V and 2 from J, leaving 11 bases between them. Looked up from germline, CDR1 is SGHTA and CDR2 is FQGTGA. CDR3 length: 15 amino acids. For this clone: As yet, its antigen is unknown.

Specimen: CD4+ T cells from blood buffy coats. The chain is built from TRBV7-3 and TRBJ2-3, with D hard to call. The TCR was taken from a human donor in good health. The CDR3 region has the DNA TGTGCCAGCAGCTTAGGGCAGTTCACCACAGATACGCAGTATTTT. The encoded protein is CASSLGQFTTDTQYF.